The 28 T cell receptor beta chains given below trace back to one sample, sequenced in a study of T cells after somatic rescue of genetic block. Profiling relied on immunoSEQ multiplex PCR, and the TCRdb table lists in-frame clones only, not all of them. The sample includes around 100,000 clones, 75% to 95% of them seen just once. What was sequenced was peripheral blood mononuclear cells (PBMCs). All receptors come from a woman in her late teens or twenties.

In regard to this clone: Additional DNA sequences in this sample encode the identical CDR3. The J gene is TRBJ1-1, the V gene TRBV5-4, with TRBD1 identical over 7 bases. There are 14 residues in the CDR3. The V gene end was trimmed by 4 bases and the J gene end by 0 bases; junction bases not matched to a gene: 3. The V gene's germline CDR1 is SGHNT and CDR2 YYREEE (reference sequence). The CDR3 spells CASSNRGLNTEAFF. In nucleotides, the CDR3 is TGTGCCAGCAGCAACAGGGGATTGAACACTGAAGCTTTCTTT.

The V and J genes are TRBV10-1 and TRBJ2-1; 11 bases are shared with TRBD2. The CDR3 consists of 16 residues. Germline lookup yields CDR1 WNHNN and CDR2 SYGVQD (reference sequence). J was trimmed by 8 bases and V by 4 bases; bases with no gene match: 10. DNA of the CDR3: TGCGCCAGCAGTGGCCCGGAACTAGCGGGGGCGGATGAGCAGTTCTTC. It codes for CASSGPELAGADEQFF.

This chain uses TRBV4-2 with TRBJ2-7; possibly TRBD2 for D (5 bases). Trimming took 1 base from V and 0 from J, leaving 16 bases between them. The CDR3 sequence is 17 residues long. Germline CDR1 LGHNA, CDR2 YNFKEQ. CDR3 DNA: TGTGCCAGCAGCCAAGGCCTTAGAGGACTGAGCTCCTACGAGCAGTACTTC. It yields the protein CASSQGLRGLSSYEQYF.

V and J are TRBV7-8 and TRBJ1-4, with 9 nucleotides matching TRBD1. CDR3 length equals 17 residues. Germline V lookup: CDR1 SGHVS, CDR2 FQNEAQ. V was clipped by 1 base and J by 8 bases; unmatched bases: 11. CDR3 amino acids: CASSLGRPGQGKEKLFF. Written as DNA, the CDR3 is TGTGCCAGCAGCTTAGGCCGACCGGGACAGGGAAAAGAAAAACTGTTTTTT. The full variable domain, with the rest looked up from reference TRBV7-8 and TRBJ1-4, is GAGVSQSPRYKVAKRGQDVALRCDPISGHVSLFWYQQALGQGPEFLTYFQNEAQLDKSGLPSDRFFAERPEGSVSTLKIQRTQQEDSAVYLCASSLGRPGQGKEKLFFGSGTQLSVL.

The chain recombines TRBV6-1 with TRBJ1-6; no clear D gene. Germline loops: CDR1 MNHNS, CDR2 SASEGT. Between the trimmed V and J ends, which lost 8 bases and 8 bases, there was a span of 16 bases. This CDR3 has 14 residues. CDR3 DNA sequence: TGTGCCAGCCGAAAGCAGGTTGGGGATTCACCCCTCCACTTT. Its translation: CASRKQVGDSPLHF.

The chain links TRBV7-9 to TRBJ2-7, with TRBD1 matching 10 bases. V lost 5 bases and J lost 6; bases outside the gene matches: 4. Germline assignment: CDR1 SEHNR and CDR2 FQNEAQ (reference sequence). This CDR3 region has 13 residues. The CDR3 DNA reads as TGTGCCAGCAGCGGGGGGGACAGGGGCGAGCAGTACTTC. Translation gives CASSGGDRGEQYF.

V and J are TRBV7-7 and TRBJ2-1, with 14 bases fitting TRBD2. CDR3 length: 15 residues. CDR1 SSHAT and CDR2 FNYEAQ come from the germline V gene (reference sequence). V lost 6 bases and J lost 8; bases outside the gene matches: 6. The CDR3 sequence: CASRPGLAGGDEQFF. DNA for the CDR3: TGTGCCAGCAGGCCCGGACTAGCGGGGGGCGATGAGCAGTTCTTC.

The chain uses TRBV7-7 and TRBJ2-4; TRBD1 matches at 10 bases. V was pared by 5 bases and J by 0 bases, with 7 bases of the junction left unmatched. This CDR3 spans 17 amino acids. From germline, CDR1 is SSHAT and CDR2 FNYEAQ (reference sequence). The CDR3 coding sequence is TGTGCCAGCAGCGCACGACAGGGGGCCCTAGCCAAAAACATTCAGTACTTC. Its protein is CASSARQGALAKNIQYF.

The V gene is TRBV18, the J gene TRBJ2-6; no clear D. V was pared by 1 base and J by 0 bases, with 4 bases between. Germline-derived CDR1 and CDR2 are KGHSH and LQKENI. The CDR3 contains 15 residues. CDR3 protein: CASSPQSSGANVLTF. The CDR3 bases are TGTGCCAGCTCACCACAAAGCTCTGGGGCCAACGTCCTGACTTTC.

The chain joins TRBV27 to TRBJ2-1; possible D gene TRBD1, 5 bases. The CDR3 spans 15 residues. The germline V gene has CDR1 MNHEY and CDR2 SMNVEV (reference sequence). Trimming removed 4 bases at V and 1 base at J, with 11 bases between. The CDR3 nucleotides are TGTGCCAGCAGTTCGGACACACGGTCCTACAATGAGCAGTTCTTC. Its translation: CASSSDTRSYNEQFF.

The V call is TRBV6-5, the J call TRBJ2-3; 8 bases are a match to TRBD2. The J segment lost 1 base and the V segment lost 4 bases, leaving 1 base of the junction unmatched. The CDR3 runs 14 residues. CDR1 MNHEY and CDR2 SVGAGI come from the germline V gene. This chain's CDR3 is CASSFSGGTDTQYF. CDR3 nucleotides: TGTGCCAGCAGTTTTAGCGGGGGCACAGATACGCAGTATTTT.

This chain uses TRBV15 with TRBJ2-1, with TRBD2 identical over 15 bases. The CDR3 length is 16 residues. Losses at the gene ends were 3 bases for V and 9 bases for J; bases not matched to a gene: 6. Germline V gene sequence: CDR1 LNHNV, CDR2 YYDKDF (reference sequence). The CDR3 loop reads CATSSGLAGGPGEQFF. CDR3 in DNA: TGTGCCACCAGCAGTGGACTAGCGGGGGGGCCGGGTGAGCAGTTCTTC.

This clone has only one observation. This sequence joins TRBV4-1 and TRBJ1-4, with D uncertain. This CDR3 comprises 15 residues. V gave up 5 bases and J gave up 0 bases, with 10 bases separating them. Germline CDR1 is MGHRA and CDR2 is YSYEKL. Written as DNA, the CDR3 is TGCGCCAGCAGCGATCAGACGGCAACTAATGAAAAACTGTTTTTT. It translates to CASSDQTATNEKLFF.

The chain joins TRBV7-9 to TRBJ2-1, with 8 nucleotides matching TRBD2. Germline V gene data show CDR1 as SEHNR and CDR2 as FQNEAQ (reference sequence). The J segment lost 1 base and the V segment lost 5 bases, leaving 7 bases of the junction unmatched. The CDR3 has 16 residues. CDR3 nucleotide sequence: TGTGCCAGCAGCCCCCGGGCGGGGGGATCCTACAATGAGCAGTTCTTC. It is translated as CASSPRAGGSYNEQFF.

The J gene is TRBJ2-1, the V gene TRBV7-9; TRBD1 agrees at 8 bases. The CDR3 extends over 14 amino acids. The V and J ends lost 1 base and 10 bases, in that order; junction bases with no gene match: 6. In germline, CDR1 is SEHNR, CDR2 FQNEAQ (reference sequence). The CDR3 bases are TGTGCCAGCAGCTTAGTAGGACAGGGTCTCGAGCAGTTCTTC. The encoded protein is CASSLVGQGLEQFF.

The J gene is TRBJ2-2, the V gene TRBV7-3, with D tentatively TRBD2 (5 bases). The CDR3 runs 16 residues. V gave up 2 bases and J gave up 1 base, with 11 bases separating them. Germline loops: CDR1 SGHTA, CDR2 FQGTGA. The CDR3 nucleotides read TGTGCCAGCAGCTTATATGGCAGCGGGAACACCGGGGAGCTGTTTTTT. Encoded protein: CASSLYGSGNTGELFF.

The chain's CDR3 is CASSPDSPNTGELFF. For the CDR3, the DNA is TGTGCCAGCAGCCCAGATAGCCCGAACACCGGGGAGCTGTTTTTT. This chain joins TRBV11-3 and TRBJ2-2; no definite D call. V gave up 5 bases and J gave up 0 bases, with 10 bases separating them. Per the germline V gene, CDR1 is SGHNT and CDR2 is YENEEA. The CDR3 length is 15 residues.

This clone showed up just a few times. Compared with germline, one end of the junction differs, possibly owing to a read error. The chain employs TRBV4-1 and TRBJ1-1; D is unresolved. CDR3 length: 16 amino acids. Germline CDR1 is MGHRA and CDR2 is YSYEKL. DNA of the CDR3: TGCGCCAGCAGCCAAGATCTATACGGTCCGAACCCTGAAGCTTTCTTT. Its protein product is CASSQDLYGPNPEAFF.

V gene TRBV4-3 combines with J gene TRBJ1-1; D is possibly TRBD1 (6 bases). Germline V CDR1 and CDR2: LGHNA, YSLEER. V dropped 4 bases and J dropped 1 base, with 13 bases sitting between them. The CDR3 covers 15 residues. CDR3 protein: CASSRQAGSNTEAFF. In DNA form, the CDR3 reads TGCGCCAGCAGCCGACAGGCAGGGTCGAACACTGAAGCTTTCTTT.

V usage is TRBV7-9 and J usage is TRBJ2-2; TRBD1 is a possible D gene (6 bases). The germline V gene has CDR1 SEHNR and CDR2 FQNEAQ (reference sequence). The CDR3 consists of 14 residues. V lost 8 bases and J 7 bases, leaving 17 bases between the germline ends. The CDR3 sequence: CASRPSLGHGELFF. The CDR3 DNA reads TGTGCCAGCCGTCCGAGCCTGGGACACGGGGAGCTGTTTTTT.

The CDR3 sequence is CASSLGFGTDMNTEAFF. CDR3 DNA sequence: TGCGCCAGCAGCTTGGGGTTTGGGACAGACATGAACACTGAAGCTTTCTTT. The chain recombines TRBV5-1 with TRBJ1-1; 7 bases fit TRBD1. The V segment lost 0 bases and the J segment 0 bases; nucleotides outside the gene matches: 8. Germline-derived CDR1 and CDR2 are SGHRS and YFSETQ. This CDR3 region has 17 residues. The whole variable domain, filled in from reference TRBV5-1 and TRBJ1-1, reads KAGVTQTPRYLIKTRGQQVTLSCSPISGHRSVSWYQQTPGQGLQFLFEYFSETQRNKGNFPGRFSGRQFSNSRSEMNVSTLELGDSALYLCASSLGFGTDMNTEAFFGQGTRLTVV.

The CDR3 coding sequence is TGTGCCAGCAGCGTAGTGGGCAGGGACATGGAGACCCAGTACTTC. This encodes CASSVVGRDMETQYF. This chain links TRBV9 with TRBJ2-5; weak D call: TRBD1 (6 bases). This CDR3 is built from 15 residues. Trimming shortened V by 0 bases and J by 5 bases, and 14 bases separated the two germline ends. Germline V gene lookup returns CDR1 SGDLS and CDR2 YYNGEE.

This chain links TRBV5-6 with TRBJ2-3; 15 nucleotides agree with TRBD2. The CDR3 is 16 amino acids. Germline assignment: CDR1 SGHDT and CDR2 YYEEEE. With 4 bases clipped from V and 11 bases from J, the junction kept 11 bases outside the gene matches. DNA of the CDR3: TGTGCCAGCAGCCCCTCCGGGACTAGCGGGGGGCGGGGGCAGTATTTT. Its protein product is CASSPSGTSGGRGQYF.

The CDR3 is CASSKIQAGRGNQPQHF. The CDR3 DNA is TGCGCCAGCAGTAAAATTCAGGCAGGACGAGGCAATCAGCCCCAGCATTTT. The chain joins TRBV23-1 to TRBJ1-5; no reliable D call. TRBV23-1 is an open reading frame, and its role is uncertain. The germline V and J ends were trimmed by 5 bases and 2 bases, with 19 bases remaining between them. The CDR3 runs 17 residues.

The chain's CDR3 is CASSLPTRNLNTGELFF. CDR3 nucleotides: TGTGCCAGCAGCTTACCGACTAGAAATTTGAACACCGGGGAGCTGTTTTTT. The chain is built from TRBV12-1 and TRBJ2-2; the table assigns TRBD2, which was not confirmed against the DNA. TRBV12-1 counts as a pseudogene. The CDR3 consists of 17 residues.

The chain combines TRBV11-1 with TRBJ2-2, with TRBD1 identical over 8 bases. The CDR3 consists of 17 residues. Germline V gene data show CDR1 as SGHAT and CDR2 as FQDESV (reference sequence). V shed 4 bases, J shed 0 bases, and the junction held 7 bases outside the gene matches. The DNA for the CDR3 is TGTGCCAGCAGCTCACACCGGGGACAGGCGAACACCGGGGAGCTGTTTTTT. Translated: CASSSHRGQANTGELFF.

This chain links TRBV19 with TRBJ2-2; D gene ambiguous. The V end lost 5 bases, the J end lost 8 bases, and 18 bases lay between the germline ends. In germline, CDR1 is LNHDA, CDR2 SQIVND (reference sequence). This CDR3 region has 15 residues. CDR3 protein: CASSPLSGVAGELFF. The CDR3 region has the DNA TGTGCCAGTAGTCCACTCAGTGGGGTGGCAGGGGAGCTGTTTTTT.

This clone was recorded a few times. This chain uses TRBV5-1 with TRBJ1-2; 10 bases map to TRBD1. The germline V gene encodes CDR1 SGHRS and CDR2 YFSETQ. The V gene end was trimmed by 4 bases and the J gene end by 6 bases; junction bases not matched to a gene: 6. This CDR3 region has 14 residues. DNA of the CDR3: TGCGCCAGCAGCCTTAGGGGACAGGGGCATGGCTACACCTTC. Its protein product is CASSLRGQGHGYTF.